This entry lists 14 T cell receptor beta chains sequenced from one sample in a study of long-term antiretroviral therapy in people with HIV. Survey level was the resolution at which the v3.0 immunoSEQ assay ran. Using immunoSEQ multiplex PCR, the repertoire was profiled, and TCRdb retains in-frame clones only, with some absent. The table records under 20,000 clones, more than 85% of them present only once. The sample was unsorted PBMCs, taken 0.6 years after starting antiretroviral therapy. These TCRs come from a woman between 35 and 50 years old with HIV.

This rearrangement joins TRBV6-6 to TRBJ2-5; 9 bases agree with TRBD1. This CDR3 spans 15 amino acids. The J segment lost 5 bases and the V segment lost 5 bases, leaving 9 bases of the junction unmatched. From germline, CDR1 is MNHNY and CDR2 SVGAGI (reference sequence). For the CDR3, the DNA is TGTGCCAGCAGTCTCGAAGGGACAGGGCGTGAGACCCAGTACTTC. Its protein is CASSLEGTGRETQYF.

The gene calls are TRBV29-1 and TRBJ2-7; D possibly corresponds to TRBD1 (5 bases). Germline CDR1 reads SQVTM; CDR2 reads ANQGSEA. Trimming took 0 bases from V and 4 from J, leaving 16 bases between them. This CDR3 is 15 amino acids long. The CDR3 here is CSVEDGPGQGYEQYF. CDR3 sequence (DNA): TGCAGCGTTGAAGATGGGCCAGGACAAGGTTACGAGCAGTACTTC.

The genes are TRBV7-9 and TRBJ2-3; D is uncertain. Deletions cut 5 bases from V and 2 bases from J, with 11 bases between. This CDR3 spans 14 amino acids. Germline V gives CDR1 SEHNR, CDR2 FQNEAQ (reference sequence). As DNA, the CDR3 is TGTGCCAGCAGCCCCCCGGCTCTCACAGATACGCAGTATTTT. Amino acid sequence: CASSPPALTDTQYF.

This rearrangement joins TRBV7-3 to TRBJ2-3; tentative D call: TRBD2 (6 bases). V was cut by 1 base and J by 3 bases, with 14 bases left in between. Germline V gene data show CDR1 as SGHTA and CDR2 as FQGTGA. The CDR3 has 16 residues. CDR3 sequence (DNA): TGTGCCAGCAGCTTAAACGGGGGTTTCCAAACAGATACGCAGTATTTT. Its translation is CASSLNGGFQTDTQYF. The whole variable domain, remainder taken from reference TRBV7-3 and TRBJ2-3, is GAGVSQTPSNKVTEKGKYVELRCDPISGHTALYWYRQSLGQGPEFLIYFQGTGAADDSGLPNDRFFAVRPEGSVSTLKIQRTERGDSAVYLCASSLNGGFQTDTQYFGPGTRLTVL.

The chain joins TRBV5-1 to TRBJ2-1, with 12 bases matching TRBD1. V shed 3 bases, J shed 6 bases, and the junction held 1 base outside the gene matches. The CDR3 runs 14 residues. CDR1 is SGHRS, CDR2 YFSETQ, per germline. The CDR3 sequence is CASSSGQGANEQFF. For the CDR3, the DNA is TGCGCCAGCAGCTCGGGACAGGGGGCCAATGAGCAGTTCTTC. Together with reference TRBV5-1 and TRBJ2-1, the CDR3 gives the full variable domain: KAGVTQTPRYLIKTRGQQVTLSCSPISGHRSVSWYQQTPGQGLQFLFEYFSETQRNKGNFPGRFSGRQFSNSRSEMNVSTLELGDSALYLCASSSGQGANEQFFGPGTRLTVL.

The chain links TRBV7-9 to TRBJ1-2, with 9 positions matching TRBD1. The CDR3 contains 14 residues. Germline CDR1 and CDR2: SEHNR and FQNEAQ (reference sequence). Trimming cost V 1 base and J 8 bases; bases outside gene matches: 5. The CDR3 spells CASSLEWTGEGYTF. In DNA form, the CDR3 reads TGTGCCAGCAGCTTAGAGTGGACAGGGGAAGGCTACACCTTC.

The chain uses TRBV5-1 and TRBJ2-5; D tentatively fits TRBD1 or TRBD2 (7 bases each). Per the germline V gene, CDR1 is SGHRS and CDR2 is YFSETQ. CDR3 length: 16 residues. V was cut by 2 bases and J by 1 base, with 15 bases left in between. In DNA form, the CDR3 reads TGCGCCAGCAGCTTAGGGACAGCGGGGAGCCAAGAGACCCAGTACTTC. Protein product: CASSLGTAGSQETQYF.

J is TRBJ2-5 and V is TRBV19; D gene unclear. The length of the CDR3 is 12 residues. CDR1 is LNHDA, CDR2 SQIVND, per germline (reference sequence). The V end was cut by 6 bases, the J end by 5 bases, with 10 bases between. CDR3 amino acids: CASRDLGETQYF. The CDR3 bases are TGTGCCAGTAGAGACCTCGGTGAGACCCAGTACTTC.

CDR3 DNA sequence: TGTGCGATCAGACAGGGGCCGAACTATGGCTACACCTTC. This encodes CAIRQGPNYGYTF. The V gene is TRBV6-1, the J gene TRBJ1-2; 8 bases are shared with TRBD1. Germline V gene data show CDR1 as MNHNS and CDR2 as SASEGT. This CDR3 is 13 amino acids long.

The chain employs TRBV9 and TRBJ1-6; tentative D call: TRBD1 (6 bases). Trimming left V 3 bases short and J 9 bases short, with 16 bases between. The CDR3 covers 15 residues. The germline CDR1 and CDR2 sequences are SGDLS and YYNGEE. The CDR3 bases are TGTGCCAGCAGCGGTGGGACATTTGAGAGTTCACCCCTCCACTTT. Its protein product is CASSGGTFESSPLHF.

The chain carries TRBV6-5 and TRBJ1-1, with D uncertain. There are 14 residues in the CDR3. Germline lookup yields CDR1 MNHEY and CDR2 SVGAGI. The V end lost 6 bases, the J end lost 5 bases, and 16 bases lay between the germline ends. The CDR3 loop is CASSLEGGRTEAFF. CDR3 DNA sequence: TGTGCCAGCAGCCTGGAGGGCGGGAGGACTGAAGCTTTCTTT.

The CDR3, as DNA: TGTGCCAGCATCCTGGGATACAGGGGTCCCTACAATGAGCAGTTCTTC. Translation: CASILGYRGPYNEQFF. J is TRBJ2-1 and V is TRBV21-1; TRBD1 is the table's D call, not checked against the DNA. TRBV21-1 is given as a pseudogene. The CDR3 totals 16 residues.

For this clone: Compared with germline, one end of the junction differs, possibly owing to a read error. The rearrangement joins TRBV27 to TRBJ1-1; the D gene is possibly TRBD1 (5 bases). The CDR3 totals 13 residues. Germline lookup yields CDR1 MNHEY and CDR2 SMNVEV (reference sequence). This CDR3 is CASSFGGNAEAFF. The DNA of the CDR3 is TGTGCCAGCAGTTTCGGGGGGAACGCTGAAGCTTTCTTT.

The gene calls are TRBV5-8 and TRBJ2-5, with 7 bases lining up with TRBD2. The CDR3 has 16 amino acids. The ends lost 3 bases at V and 0 bases at J; junction bases unmatched: 8. Germline-derived CDR1 and CDR2 are SGHTS and YDEGEE. The CDR3 DNA reads TGTGCCAGCAGCTCCGCGGGGGTTGGCGACCAAGAGACCCAGTACTTC. Amino acid sequence: CASSSAGVGDQETQYF.